One and the same sample provided the 3 T cell receptor beta chains below, sequenced in a study of T cell changes during pregnancy in multiple sclerosis. Sequenced by immunoSEQ multiplex PCR; TCRdb stores in-frame clones only, minus some. The table includes tens of thousands of clones, over 85% detected once. Sequenced material: CD4+ T cells from peripheral blood mononuclear cells, taken in the second trimester of pregnancy. The receptor set was obtained from a female donor in good health, enrolled as a control in a pregnancy study.

The rearrangement uses TRBV15 and TRBJ2-1, with a tentative D call TRBD2 (5 bases). V gave up 1 base and J gave up 4 bases, with 8 bases separating them. This CDR3 has 14 amino acids. The germline gives CDR1 LNHNV, CDR2 YYDKDF (reference sequence). The CDR3 sequence: CATSRGGQYNEQFF. The CDR3 bases are TGTGCCACCAGCAGAGGCGGGCAGTACAATGAGCAGTTCTTC.

This chain links TRBV6-1 with TRBJ1-2, with a tentative D call TRBD1 (5 bases). Trimming removed 0 bases from V and 8 bases from J, with 16 bases in between. The germline V gene encodes CDR1 MNHNS and CDR2 SASEGT. CDR3 length: 15 amino acids. CDR3 amino acids: CASSEASRAMGGYTF. In nucleotides, the CDR3 is TGTGCCAGCAGTGAAGCGAGCAGGGCCATGGGGGGCTACACCTTC.

This chain joins TRBV7-6 and TRBJ1-2, with D possibly TRBD1 on 5 matching bases. Per germline, CDR1 SGHVS and CDR2 FNYEAQ. Trimming cost V 5 bases and J 4 bases, with 14 bases left between them. CDR3 length: 14 residues. CDR3 sequence (DNA): TGTGCCAGCAGCGCCGGGGGGGTCGGCTATGGCTACACCTTC. This encodes CASSAGGVGYGYTF.